This T cell receptor beta chain originates from a study of shared clonotypes between healthy human individuals. Replicate PCRs for sorted subsets used roughly 200 ng DNA; this equaled 25,000 to 35,000 T cell genomes. Sequencing was performed with immunoSEQ multiplex PCR; in TCRdb, only in-frame clones are kept and a portion is missing. The table has some 1,900,000 clones, about 95% seen once. In germline, CDR1 is SGHRS, CDR2 YFSETQ. This CDR3 spans 15 amino acids. V dropped 4 bases and J dropped 0 bases, with 11 bases sitting between them. Naivety among CD8 cells was defined by CD45RO negativity and positive CCR7 selection, thereby excluding terminally differentiated effector memory CD45RA+ cells.

Sequenced material: naive CD8+ T cells sorted from blood. The TCR comes from a man younger than 35 in good health. J is TRBJ2-1 and V is TRBV5-1; D remains unclear. This CDR3 is CASSPNIGSYNEQFF. In nucleotides, the CDR3 is TGCGCCAGCAGCCCTAACATCGGCTCCTACAATGAGCAGTTCTTC.